The 27 T cell receptor beta chains listed next were all sequenced from one sample in a study of blood T cell repertoires in COVID-19. Produced via immunoSEQ multiplex PCR; TCRdb's table is partial and in-frame only. Of around 260,000 clones in the sample, approximately 86% were seen once. Sequenced input: peripheral blood. The origin of the receptors is a man between 40 and 49 years old who had recovered from COVID-19.

This clone was seen a few times. This chain links TRBV27 with TRBJ2-4, with TRBD1 matching 9 bases. CDR3 length equals 16 residues. J gave up 3 bases and V 5 bases, and 8 bases lay outside the gene matches. The germline CDR1 and CDR2 sequences are MNHEY and SMNVEV (reference sequence). The CDR3 coding sequence is TGTGCCAGCAGTCCTACAGGGGGCAGGGTCAAAAACATTCAGTACTTC. Amino acid sequence: CASSPTGGRVKNIQYF.

V usage is TRBV5-1 and J usage is TRBJ1-2; D ambiguous. The V and J ends lost 6 bases and 7 bases respectively, with 16 bases between them. There are 13 residues in the CDR3. Germline V gives CDR1 SGHRS, CDR2 YFSETQ. This CDR3 is CASIILGVGGYTF. In DNA, the CDR3 is TGCGCCAGCATCATTCTCGGGGTTGGTGGCTACACCTTC.

CDR3 loop: CASSQGTGSSYEQYF. The CDR3 bases are TGTGCCAGCAGCCAAGGGACAGGGAGCTCCTACGAGCAGTACTTC. The chain joins TRBV7-6 to TRBJ2-7; 9 positions agree with TRBD1. The CDR3 spans 15 residues. Per the germline V gene, CDR1 is SGHVS and CDR2 is FNYEAQ. Losses at the gene ends were 5 bases for V and 0 bases for J; bases not matched to a gene: 5.

The rearrangement joins TRBV2 to TRBJ2-7, with 9 bases identical to TRBD1. J lost 0 bases, V lost 4 bases, and 4 bases had no gene match. This CDR3 spans 15 amino acids. The V gene's germline CDR1 is SNHLY and CDR2 FYNNEI. Here the CDR3 reads CASSVAGQGSYEQYF. In DNA form, the CDR3 reads TGTGCCAGCAGTGTTGCGGGACAGGGCTCCTACGAGCAGTACTTC. Based on the CDR3 plus reference TRBV2 and TRBJ2-7, the full variable domain is EPEVTQTPSHQVTQMGQEVILRCVPISNHLYFYWYRQILGQKVEFLVSFYNNEISEKSEIFDDQFSVERPDGSNFTLKIRSTKLEDSAMYFCASSVAGQGSYEQYFGPGTRLTVT.

The gene calls are TRBV6-6 and TRBJ1-1; D is ambiguous. V lost 8 bases and J 1 base, leaving 17 bases between the germline ends. Germline V gene lookup returns CDR1 MNHNY and CDR2 SVGAGI (reference sequence). This CDR3 is 15 amino acids long. The CDR3 sequence: CASAERGGRNTEAFF. Written as DNA, the CDR3 is TGTGCCAGCGCTGAAAGAGGAGGAAGGAACACTGAAGCTTTCTTT.

The rearrangement links TRBV7-9 to TRBJ1-3; the D is unclear. The CDR3 totals 11 residues. Germline CDR1 SEHNR, CDR2 FQNEAQ (reference sequence). The CDR3 spells CASGSGNTIYF. CDR3 bases: TGTGCTAGTGGTTCTGGAAACACCATATATTTT.

This clone turned up a few times. This sequence joins TRBV10-3 and TRBJ2-7; TRBD2 matches 7 bases. V lost 5 bases, J lost 4 bases, and 8 bases stayed unmatched. The CDR3 is 14 residues long. CDR1 and CDR2 from the germline V gene are ENHRY and SYGVKD. The CDR3 here is CAISRAGNQYEQYF. CDR3 sequence (DNA): TGTGCCATCAGTCGAGCGGGGAATCAATACGAGCAGTACTTC.

This rearrangement joins TRBV9 to TRBJ2-3, with 10 positions matching TRBD2. The V segment lost 4 bases and the J segment 3 bases; nucleotides outside the gene matches: 5. Germline V lookup: CDR1 SGDLS, CDR2 YYNGEE. The CDR3 runs 15 residues. DNA of the CDR3: TGTGCCAGCAGCCTAGGACTAGCGGTAACAGATACGCAGTATTTT. Encoded protein: CASSLGLAVTDTQYF.

The rearrangement uses TRBV12-5 and TRBJ2-5; 9 positions agree with TRBD1. The CDR3 totals 13 residues. The V gene end was trimmed by 6 bases and the J gene end by 6 bases; junction bases not matched to a gene: 5. Germline-derived CDR1 and CDR2 are LGHNT and FRNRAP. The CDR3 nucleotides are TGTGCTAGTGGACCGACAGGGGGACAGACCCAGTACTTC. This translates into CASGPTGGQTQYF. The full variable domain, in which reference TRBV12-5 and TRBJ2-5 provide the parts outside the CDR3, is DARVTQTPRHKVTEMGQEVTMRCQPILGHNTVFWYRQTMMQGLELLAYFRNRAPLDDSGMPKDRFSAEMPDATLATLKIQPSEPRDSAVYFCASGPTGGQTQYFGPGTRLLVL.

V gene TRBV4-2 combines with J gene TRBJ2-7; the D gene is possibly TRBD2 (5 bases). CDR3 size: 15 residues. Germline V gene lookup returns CDR1 LGHNA and CDR2 YNFKEQ. The V end was cut by 3 bases, the J end by 7 bases, with 19 bases between. The CDR3 loop is CASSHRAGFRGEQYF. The DNA for the CDR3 is TGTGCCAGCAGCCATAGGGCCGGGTTTCGGGGTGAGCAGTACTTC.

The chain uses TRBV18 and TRBJ2-7; 7 bases match TRBD1. V lost 4 bases to trimming and J lost 9 bases; unmatched junction nucleotides: 9. This CDR3 region has 13 residues. Germline V lookup: CDR1 KGHSH, CDR2 LQKENI. For the CDR3, the DNA is TGTGCCAGCTCACAGGGGGCCCGATGGGGGCAGTACTTC. Amino acid sequence: CASSQGARWGQYF.

The chain has TRBV5-1 and TRBJ2-3, with D possibly matching TRBD1 (6 bases). This CDR3 has 12 residues. Germline CDR1 is SGHRS and CDR2 is YFSETQ. The ends were cut back, 0 bases at V and 8 bases at J, with 7 bases in the middle. The CDR3: CASSLEGVTQYF. The CDR3 coding sequence is TGCGCCAGCAGCTTGGAGGGGGTTACGCAGTATTTT.

The chain uses TRBV6-5 and TRBJ1-4; 8 bases fit TRBD1. Germline CDR1 reads MNHEY; CDR2 reads SVGAGI. The CDR3 runs to 15 residues. With 4 bases clipped from V and 7 bases from J, the junction kept 8 bases outside the gene matches. The CDR3: CASSSAGGRGEKLFF. CDR3 coding DNA: TGTGCCAGCAGTTCCGCAGGGGGCAGGGGTGAAAAACTGTTTTTT.

The CDR3 DNA sequence: TGTGCCAGCAGCCCTGGACAGGTGGTGCCCTACGAGCAGTACTTC. Amino acids: CASSPGQVVPYEQYF. The rearrangement uses TRBV27 and TRBJ2-7, with 7 bases identical to TRBD1. The CDR3 is 15 residues long. Per the germline V gene, CDR1 is MNHEY and CDR2 is SMNVEV (reference sequence). V was clipped by 6 bases and J by 2 bases; unmatched bases: 10.

The chain is built from TRBV7-9 and TRBJ1-4; D uncertain. This CDR3 spans 13 amino acids. The germline gives CDR1 SEHNR, CDR2 FQNEAQ (reference sequence). Trimming pared 5 bases from V and 8 bases from J, leaving 12 bases between. The CDR3 reads CASSPRRSEKLFF. The CDR3 DNA follows: TGTGCCAGCAGCCCCCGCCGAAGCGAAAAACTGTTTTTT.

This rearrangement joins TRBV7-2 to TRBJ2-1; D remains unclear. The germline gives CDR1 SGHTA, CDR2 FQGNSA. The V end lost 0 bases, the J end lost 0 bases, and 15 bases lay between the germline ends. This CDR3 spans 18 amino acids. This CDR3 reads CASSLARPFDFSYNEQFF. The CDR3, as DNA: TGTGCCAGCAGCTTAGCGCGGCCTTTTGATTTCTCCTACAATGAGCAGTTCTTC.

This sequence joins TRBV7-9 and TRBJ2-5; unclear D gene. The CDR3 has 13 amino acids. Germline V gives CDR1 SEHNR, CDR2 FQNEAQ (reference sequence). Between the trimmed V and J ends, which lost 0 bases and 2 bases, there was a span of 4 bases. CDR3 in amino acids: CASSLAAQETQYF. DNA for the CDR3: TGTGCCAGCAGCTTAGCAGCGCAAGAGACCCAGTACTTC.

The chain uses TRBV7-2 and TRBJ1-6, with 9 bases lining up with TRBD1. In germline, CDR1 is SGHTA, CDR2 FQGNSA. The CDR3 spans 18 residues. The V segment lost 2 bases and the J segment 9 bases; nucleotides outside the gene matches: 14. CDR3 region: CASSLTYPDRGAGSPLHF. CDR3 DNA: TGTGCCAGCAGCTTAACTTACCCGGACAGGGGCGCGGGTTCACCCCTCCACTTT.

The chain employs TRBV12-3 or TRBV12-4 and TRBJ2-5, with no clear D. The V gene lost 6 bases and the J gene lost 5 bases, with 7 bases spanning the gap. This CDR3 is built from 11 residues. The DNA of the CDR3 is TGTGCCAGCAGCACGAGGGAGACCCAGTACTTC. Protein product: CASSTRETQYF.

The genes are TRBV7-6 and TRBJ2-3, with 7 bases that match TRBD2. The length of the CDR3 is 18 residues. V shed 1 base, J shed 0 bases, and the junction held 10 bases outside the gene matches. Per the germline V gene, CDR1 is SGHVS and CDR2 is FNYEAQ. CDR3 nucleotides: TGTGCCAGCAGCTTAGTGGCGACGGGAGGAATTAGCACAGATACGCAGTATTTT. Protein product: CASSLVATGGISTDTQYF.

This clone was seen a handful of times. The chain links TRBV6-2 or TRBV6-3 to TRBJ2-2; TRBD2 matches at 9 bases. The V gene end was trimmed by 6 bases and the J gene end by 2 bases; junction bases not matched to a gene: 13. The CDR3 length is 18 residues. Germline CDR1 is MNHEY and CDR2 is SVGEGT. As DNA, the CDR3 is TGTGCCAGCAGCCACGGGCTAGCGGGGTGGATAAACACCGGGGAGCTGTTTTTT. The encoded protein is CASSHGLAGWINTGELFF.

The chain employs TRBV19 and TRBJ1-2, with 9 bases lining up with TRBD1. Germline trimming cut 5 bases from V and 6 bases from J; bases unmatched to any gene: 7. This CDR3 spans 14 amino acids. CDR1 and CDR2 (germline): LNHDA, SQIVND (reference sequence). CDR3 DNA sequence: TGTGCCAGTAGTGTTATAGGGACAGGGCATGGCTACACCTTC. Translating it yields CASSVIGTGHGYTF.

The chain links TRBV6-2 or TRBV6-3 to TRBJ2-3, with D maybe TRBD2 (5 bases). Germline V lookup: CDR1 MNHEY, CDR2 SVGEGT. The CDR3 totals 13 residues. Trimming removed 8 bases from V and 2 bases from J, with 11 bases in between. The CDR3 DNA reads as TGTGCCAGCCGCCGGGGAGTCACAGATACGCAGTATTTT. Translating gives CASRRGVTDTQYF.

The chain carries TRBV2 and TRBJ2-3; TRBD1 matches 10 bases. V shed 2 bases, J shed 1 base, and the junction held 9 bases outside the gene matches. Germline V gene sequence: CDR1 SNHLY, CDR2 FYNNEI. This CDR3 is built from 18 residues. The CDR3 coding sequence is TGTGCCAGCAGTGAATGGGGGTTAGGGACAGGGGGCACAGATACGCAGTATTTT. Protein: CASSEWGLGTGGTDTQYF.

The chain joins TRBV27 to TRBJ1-2, with D perhaps matching TRBD1 (6 bases). Trimming cost V 6 bases and J 2 bases, with 16 bases left between them. The germline V gene encodes CDR1 MNHEY and CDR2 SMNVEV (reference sequence). This CDR3 is built from 15 residues. Here the CDR3 DNA reads TGTGCCAGCAGCCCCAAGTTAGACAGGAACTATGGCTACACCTTC. It yields the protein CASSPKLDRNYGYTF.

The chain carries TRBV4-3 and TRBJ1-4; no clear D gene. The CDR3 covers 16 residues. The V gene lost 1 base and the J gene lost 4 bases, with 13 bases spanning the gap. Germline values: CDR1 LGHNA, CDR2 YSLEER. The CDR3 sequence is CASSQGGPGINEKLFF. The CDR3 bases are TGCGCCAGCAGCCAAGGCGGCCCGGGAATTAATGAAAAACTGTTTTTT.

V and J are TRBV19 and TRBJ1-5; possible D gene TRBD1, 6 bases. CDR3 length: 16 amino acids. V was pared by 10 bases and J by 0 bases, with 19 bases between. Germline CDR1 and CDR2: LNHDA and SQIVND (reference sequence). The CDR3 DNA is TGTGCCACCAAAGTGGGGGCTCAGGGTAGCAATCAGCCCCAGCATTTT. Translating it yields CATKVGAQGSNQPQHF.